This is a list of T cell receptor beta chains from one sample in a study of response to subunit inactivated influenza vaccine. TCRdb re-called the RT-PCR reads through MiXCR, storing one row per CDR3 protein. The sample lists some 500,000 distinct CDR3 sequences, around 25% seen once, with around 2% in the top ten. Sample: CD4+ T cells sorted from PBMCs, taken more than 4 days after vaccination. All receptors derive from a man between 50 and 59 years old who received an inactivated influenza vaccine. CDR3s include the opening cysteine and the closing phenylalanine or tryptophan. D genes are given only for firm matches. The size entry is marked missing in some rows and otherwise reads once, few, many or a size class.

j_call: TRBJ1-6; d_call: -; v_call: TRBV20-1; clone_size: -; cdr3_aa: CSARPGGYSPLHF; cdr3_nt: TGCAGTGCTCGACCCGGGGGGTATTCACCCCTCCACTTT
j_call: TRBJ2-7; d_call: -; v_call: TRBV20-1; clone_size: few; cdr3_aa: CSAGRGSDEQYF; cdr3_nt: TGCAGTGCCGGAAGGGGAAGCGACGAGCAGTACTTC
j_call: TRBJ2-1; d_call: TRBD1; v_call: TRBV6-2/TRBV6-3; clone_size: -; cdr3_aa: CASLDRDYNDQFF; cdr3_nt: TGTGCCAGCCTGGACAGGGATTACAATGATCAGTTCTTC
j_call: TRBJ1-5; d_call: -; v_call: TRBV11-2; clone_size: few; cdr3_aa: CASSFQGQGQPQHF; cdr3_nt: TGTGCCAGCAGCTTTCAAGGGCAAGGTCAGCCCCAGCATTTT
j_call: TRBJ2-3; d_call: TRBD1; v_call: TRBV20-1; clone_size: -; cdr3_aa: CSARSRTGTGTDTQYF; cdr3_nt: TGCAGTGCTAGATCACGAACCGGGACAGGCACAGATACGCAGTATTTT
j_call: TRBJ2-3; d_call: TRBD2; v_call: TRBV24-1; clone_size: -; cdr3_aa: CATSEGGRQDTQYF; cdr3_nt: TGTGCCACCAGTGAAGGCGGGAGACAAGATACGCAGTATTTT
j_call: TRBJ2-2; d_call: TRBD2; v_call: TRBV9; clone_size: -; cdr3_aa: CASSVAASGSGTGELFF; cdr3_nt: TGTGCCAGCAGCGTAGCAGCTAGCGGGAGTGGGACCGGGGAGCTGTTTTTT
j_call: TRBJ2-3; d_call: -; v_call: TRBV24-1; clone_size: -; cdr3_aa: CATSDLGEDTQYF; cdr3_nt: TGTGCCACCAGTGATTTGGGGGAGGATACGCAGTATTTT
j_call: TRBJ2-2; d_call: -; v_call: TRBV20-1; clone_size: -; cdr3_aa: CSATEGRGNTGELFF; cdr3_nt: TGCAGTGCTACCGAGGGCAGGGGGAACACCGGGGAGCTGTTTTTT
j_call: TRBJ2-7; d_call: -; v_call: TRBV5-1; clone_size: -; cdr3_aa: CASSLYQASGQYF; cdr3_nt: TGCGCCAGCAGCTTGTATCAGGCGAGTGGGCAGTACTTC
j_call: TRBJ2-7; d_call: TRBD2; v_call: TRBV4-2; clone_size: few; cdr3_aa: CASSHSGTSTYEQYF; cdr3_nt: TGTGCCAGCAGCCACTCCGGGACTAGCACCTACGAGCAGTACTTC
j_call: TRBJ1-3; d_call: -; v_call: TRBV12-3/TRBV12-4; clone_size: many; cdr3_aa: CASSSDRYSGNTIYF; cdr3_nt: TGTGCCAGCAGCTCGGACCGGTACTCTGGAAACACCATATATTTT
j_call: TRBJ2-5; d_call: TRBD2; v_call: TRBV20-1; clone_size: -; cdr3_aa: CSARLAGWYQETQYF; cdr3_nt: TGCAGTGCTAGGCTAGCGGGATGGTACCAAGAGACCCAGTACTTC
j_call: TRBJ1-5; d_call: TRBD1; v_call: TRBV7-9; clone_size: few; cdr3_aa: CASSSYGTGVGNQPQHF; cdr3_nt: TGTGCCAGCAGCTCCTACGGGACAGGGGTGGGCAATCAGCCCCAGCATTTT
j_call: TRBJ2-1; d_call: TRBD2; v_call: TRBV4-2; clone_size: many; cdr3_aa: CASSYLGLAGGIFDEQFF; cdr3_nt: TGTGCCAGCAGCTATCTGGGACTAGCGGGGGGGATATTCGATGAGCAGTTCTTC
j_call: TRBJ2-1; d_call: TRBD2; v_call: TRBV9; clone_size: -; cdr3_aa: CASNRLAGGRGEQFF; cdr3_nt: TGTGCCAGCAACCGACTAGCGGGAGGGCGGGGTGAGCAGTTCTTC
j_call: TRBJ2-3; d_call: -; v_call: TRBV29-1; clone_size: -; cdr3_aa: CSVVRSADTQYF; cdr3_nt: TGCAGCGTTGTTCGGTCGGCAGATACGCAGTATTTT
j_call: TRBJ2-2; d_call: -; v_call: TRBV2; clone_size: few; cdr3_aa: CASSVQGAGELFF; cdr3_nt: TGTGCCAGCAGTGTACAGGGTGCCGGGGAGCTGTTTTTT
j_call: TRBJ2-1; d_call: -; v_call: TRBV9; clone_size: -; cdr3_aa: CASSAKWGGHEQFF; cdr3_nt: TGTGCCAGCAGCGCTAAGTGGGGAGGACATGAGCAGTTCTTC
j_call: TRBJ1-2; d_call: -; v_call: TRBV6-1; clone_size: -; cdr3_aa: CASSEKYGYTF; cdr3_nt: TGTGCCAGCAGTGAGAAATATGGCTACACCTTC
j_call: TRBJ1-3; d_call: TRBD1; v_call: TRBV29-1; clone_size: -; cdr3_aa: CSVDWGTGSPIYF; cdr3_nt: TGCAGCGTTGACTGGGGGACAGGGAGCCCCATATATTTT
j_call: TRBJ1-5; d_call: -; v_call: TRBV5-1; clone_size: many; cdr3_aa: CASSDGLGQPQHF; cdr3_nt: TGCGCCAGCAGCGACGGCTTGGGTCAGCCCCAGCATTTT
j_call: TRBJ2-5; d_call: -; v_call: TRBV5-1; clone_size: -; cdr3_aa: CASSTPLDDQETQYF; cdr3_nt: TGCGCCAGCAGCACTCCTCTTGATGACCAAGAGACCCAGTACTTC
j_call: TRBJ2-7; d_call: -; v_call: TRBV12-3/TRBV12-4; clone_size: many; cdr3_aa: CASSLMGFSYEQYF; cdr3_nt: TGTGCCAGCAGTTTAATGGGTTTCTCCTACGAGCAGTACTTC
j_call: TRBJ2-5; d_call: -; v_call: TRBV7-2; clone_size: -; cdr3_aa: CASSFRLGGETQYF; cdr3_nt: TGTGCCAGCAGCTTTCGACTGGGGGGTGAGACCCAGTACTTC
j_call: TRBJ2-5; d_call: TRBD2; v_call: TRBV5-1; clone_size: -; cdr3_aa: CASSGLAGQETQYF; cdr3_nt: TGCGCCAGCAGTGGACTAGCGGGCCAAGAGACCCAGTACTTC
j_call: TRBJ2-1; d_call: TRBD2; v_call: TRBV28; clone_size: few; cdr3_aa: CASSPPAGTSGGDYNEQFF; cdr3_nt: TGTGCCAGCAGTCCCCCCGCTGGGACTAGCGGGGGAGACTACAATGAGCAGTTCTTC
j_call: TRBJ2-1; d_call: TRBD2; v_call: TRBV15; clone_size: few; cdr3_aa: CATSRAKTSGTYNEQFF; cdr3_nt: TGTGCCACCAGCAGAGCTAAGACTAGCGGTACTTACAATGAGCAGTTCTTC
j_call: TRBJ2-5; d_call: TRBD2; v_call: TRBV12-3/TRBV12-4; clone_size: -; cdr3_aa: CASSFPGRQETQYF; cdr3_nt: TGTGCCAGCAGTTTTCCCGGGAGGCAAGAGACCCAGTACTTC
j_call: TRBJ1-4; d_call: TRBD1; v_call: TRBV4-2; clone_size: -; cdr3_aa: CASSQDPRTGATNEKLFF; cdr3_nt: TGTGCCAGCAGCCAAGATCCCAGAACAGGGGCAACTAATGAAAAACTGTTTTTT
j_call: TRBJ2-3; d_call: -; v_call: TRBV12-3/TRBV12-4; clone_size: many; cdr3_aa: CASRPTGWDTQYF; cdr3_nt: TGTGCCAGCAGACCAACAGGGTGGGATACGCAGTATTTT
j_call: TRBJ2-2; d_call: TRBD1; v_call: TRBV4-2; clone_size: once; cdr3_aa: CASSQEDRVTGELLF; cdr3_nt: TGTGCCAGCAGCCAAGAGGACAGGGTCACCGGGGAGCTGCTTTTT
j_call: TRBJ2-3; d_call: -; v_call: TRBV7-9; clone_size: -; cdr3_aa: CASSQSDKGRTDTQYF; cdr3_nt: TGTGCCAGCAGCCAATCCGACAAGGGACGCACAGATACGCAGTATTTT
j_call: TRBJ2-1; d_call: TRBD2; v_call: TRBV29-1; clone_size: many; cdr3_aa: CSVLGTTSYNEQFF; cdr3_nt: TGCAGCGTCCTCGGGACTACCTCCTACAATGAGCAGTTCTTC
j_call: TRBJ2-7; d_call: -; v_call: TRBV5-1; clone_size: -; cdr3_aa: CASSGEAYYEQYF; cdr3_nt: TGCGCCAGCAGCGGGGAGGCGTATTACGAGCAGTACTTC
j_call: TRBJ2-5; d_call: -; v_call: TRBV28; clone_size: -; cdr3_aa: CASSNPRRGAIRTQYF; cdr3_nt: TGTGCCAGCAGCAATCCCCGCAGGGGCGCGATACGGACCCAGTACTTC
j_call: TRBJ1-5; d_call: -; v_call: TRBV28; clone_size: many; cdr3_aa: CASSPDSNQPQHF; cdr3_nt: TGTGCCAGCAGTCCTGATAGCAATCAGCCCCAGCATTTT
j_call: TRBJ2-3; d_call: TRBD1; v_call: TRBV12-3/TRBV12-4; clone_size: -; cdr3_aa: CASSLAGQPTDTQYF; cdr3_nt: TGTGCCAGCAGTTTAGCGGGACAGCCCACAGATACGCAGTATTTT
j_call: TRBJ2-5; d_call: -; v_call: TRBV20-1; clone_size: few; cdr3_aa: CSARKGLERRETQYF; cdr3_nt: TGCAGTGCTAGAAAGGGACTGGAGAGGCGGGAGACCCAGTACTTC
j_call: TRBJ2-3; d_call: TRBD2; v_call: TRBV20-1; clone_size: -; cdr3_aa: CSARVGTNKRMQYF; cdr3_nt: TGCAGTGCTAGAGTCGGGACTAATAAAAGGATGCAGTATTTT
j_call: TRBJ2-5; d_call: -; v_call: TRBV20-1; clone_size: -; cdr3_aa: CSAKLAGETQYF; cdr3_nt: TGCAGTGCTAAGTTAGCAGGAGAGACCCAGTACTTC
j_call: TRBJ1-1; d_call: -; v_call: TRBV30; clone_size: -; cdr3_aa: CAWSRGVGQQNTEAFF; cdr3_nt: TGTGCCTGGAGTAGGGGTGTAGGACAGCAGAACACTGAAGCTTTCTTT
j_call: TRBJ2-2; d_call: TRBD1; v_call: TRBV4-1; clone_size: -; cdr3_aa: CASSQVRDRGFGELFF; cdr3_nt: TGCGCCAGCAGCCAGGTCCGGGACAGGGGTTTCGGGGAGCTGTTTTTT
j_call: TRBJ2-2; d_call: TRBD1; v_call: TRBV6-2/TRBV6-3; clone_size: -; cdr3_aa: CASSYSYRGTGELFF; cdr3_nt: TGTGCCAGCAGTTACTCCTACAGGGGCACCGGGGAGCTGTTTTTT
j_call: TRBJ2-1; d_call: TRBD1; v_call: TRBV6-4; clone_size: -; cdr3_aa: CASSVRDSRYNEQFF; cdr3_nt: TGTGCCAGCAGTGTCCGGGACAGTCGTTACAATGAGCAGTTCTTC
j_call: TRBJ2-3; d_call: -; v_call: TRBV10-3; clone_size: few; cdr3_aa: CAISESGGNPDTQYF; cdr3_nt: TGTGCCATCAGTGAGTCGGGAGGTAACCCCGATACGCAGTATTTT